One and the same sample provided the 3 T cell receptor beta chains below, sequenced in a study of human T cells and chemical hapten exposure. The time point was: patch test 2, 6 weeks after DPC sensitization. This sample's treatment: therapeutic diphenylcyclopropenone sensitization with weekly scalp DPC. Extraction of total RNA was performed on unfractionated whole blood. TCRdb called the RACE reads again in MiXCR, with one record for every CDR3 protein. The sample records roughly 42,000 distinct CDR3 sequences, roughly a tenth being singletons. The source was whole blood, collected in connection with sensitization to the hapten diphenylcyclopropenone (DPC). These receptors originate from a woman in her thirties with alopecia areata. Some clones in this sample may be carry-over from other donors' samples.

The chain combines TRBV29-1 with TRBJ2-1; weak D call: TRBD2 (6 bases). Trimming took off 6 bases at V and 3 bases at J, with 18 bases between the two ends. The CDR3 is 15 residues long. Germline V gene sequence: CDR1 SQVTM, CDR2 ANQGSEA. In nucleotides, the CDR3 is TGCAGCGTCGAGCGGAGGGCTAGAAGCTACAATGAGCAGTTCTTC. This translates into CSVERRARSYNEQFF.

V usage is TRBV28 and J usage is TRBJ2-3, with 8 bases that match TRBD2. The CDR3 contains 16 residues. With V trimmed by 7 bases and J by 0 bases, 9 bases remained unmatched. The germline V gene has CDR1 MDHEN and CDR2 SYDVKM. CDR3 coding DNA: TGTGCCAGCATGGGATCCGGGGGGGAAAGCACAGATACGCAGTATTTT. It yields the protein CASMGSGGESTDTQYF.

This clonotype was counted between two and nine times. The chain combines TRBV12-3 or TRBV12-4 with TRBJ1-1; D gene unclear. V was shortened by 3 bases and J by 4 bases, with 6 bases between the two germline ends. The CDR3 has 12 amino acids. The CDR3 sequence: CASSLSSTEAFF. CDR3 in DNA: TGTGCCAGCAGTTTGTCGTCCACTGAAGCTTTCTTT.